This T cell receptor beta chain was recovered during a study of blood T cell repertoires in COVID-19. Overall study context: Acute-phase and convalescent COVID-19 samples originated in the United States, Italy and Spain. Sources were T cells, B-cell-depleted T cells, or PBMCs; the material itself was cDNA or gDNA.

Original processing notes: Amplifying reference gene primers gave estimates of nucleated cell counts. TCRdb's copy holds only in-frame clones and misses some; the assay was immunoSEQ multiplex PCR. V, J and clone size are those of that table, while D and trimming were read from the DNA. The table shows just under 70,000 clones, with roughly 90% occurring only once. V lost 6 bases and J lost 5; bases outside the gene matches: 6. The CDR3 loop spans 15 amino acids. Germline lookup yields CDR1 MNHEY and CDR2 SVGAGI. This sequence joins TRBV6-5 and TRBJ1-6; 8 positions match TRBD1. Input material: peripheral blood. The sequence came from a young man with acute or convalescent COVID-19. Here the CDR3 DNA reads TGTGCCAGCAGGGGAAAGGACAGGGATAATTCACCCCTCCACTTT. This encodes CASRGKDRDNSPLHF.